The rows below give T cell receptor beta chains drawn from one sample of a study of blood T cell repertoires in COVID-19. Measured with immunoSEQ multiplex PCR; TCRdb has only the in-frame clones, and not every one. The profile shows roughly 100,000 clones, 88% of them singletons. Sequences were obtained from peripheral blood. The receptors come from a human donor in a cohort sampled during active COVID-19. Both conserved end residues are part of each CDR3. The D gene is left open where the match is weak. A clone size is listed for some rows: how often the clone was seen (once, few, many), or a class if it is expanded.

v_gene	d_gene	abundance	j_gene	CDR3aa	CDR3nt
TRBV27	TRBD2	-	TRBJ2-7	CASRFGLAGGGEQYF	TGTGCCAGCAGATTCGGACTAGCGGGAGGTGGCGAGCAGTACTTC
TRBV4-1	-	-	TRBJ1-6	CASSLLQTGSSYNSPLHF	TGCGCCAGCAGCCTCCTACAGACTGGGAGCTCCTATAATTCACCCCTCCACTTT
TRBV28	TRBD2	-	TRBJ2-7	CASSSRWGGRASYEQYF	TGTGCCAGCAGTTCCAGGTGGGGCGGGAGGGCGTCCTACGAGCAGTACTTC
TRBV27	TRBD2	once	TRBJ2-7	CASSLGLAESSYEQYF	TGTGCCAGCAGTTTGGGGCTAGCGGAGAGCTCCTACGAGCAGTACTTC
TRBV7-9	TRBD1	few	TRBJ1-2	CASARYRTGGHGYTF	TGTGCCAGCGCCCGGTATCGGACAGGGGGCCATGGCTACACCTTC
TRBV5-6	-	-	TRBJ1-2	CASSLYGRAYGYTF	TGTGCCAGCAGCTTATACGGCAGGGCCTATGGCTACACCTTC
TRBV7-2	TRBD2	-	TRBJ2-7	CASSQGLAGAYEQYF	TGTGCCAGCAGCCAGGGGCTAGCGGGGGCCTACGAGCAGTACTTC
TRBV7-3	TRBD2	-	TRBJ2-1	CASSLRGLGNEQFF	TGTGCCAGCAGCTTACGGGGACTAGGCAATGAGCAGTTCTTC
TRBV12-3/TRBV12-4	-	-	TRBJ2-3	CASRGTSTDTQYF	TGTGCCAGCAGGGGGACTTCCACAGATACGCAGTATTTT
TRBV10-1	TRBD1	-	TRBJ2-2	CASREGAFTGELFF	TGCGCCAGCAGAGAGGGGGCCTTCACCGGGGAGCTGTTTTTT
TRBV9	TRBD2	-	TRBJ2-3	CASSEWEGSTDTQYF	TGTGCCAGCAGCGAGTGGGAGGGTTCCACAGATACGCAGTATTTT
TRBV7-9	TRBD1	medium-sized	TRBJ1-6	CASSWSGTGTSPLHF	TGTGCCAGCAGCTGGTCCGGGACAGGGACTTCACCCCTCCACTTT
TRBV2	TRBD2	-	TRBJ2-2	CASSVRLAGGLGELFF	TGTGCCAGCAGTGTGAGACTAGCGGGGGGGCTCGGGGAGCTGTTTTTT
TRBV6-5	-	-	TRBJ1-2	CASSQRVNYGYTF	TGTGCCAGCAGCCAGAGGGTAAACTATGGCTACACCTTC
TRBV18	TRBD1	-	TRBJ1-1	CASSAAGTGGTEAFF	TGTGCCAGCTCCGCCGCCGGGACAGGGGGCACTGAAGCTTTCTTT
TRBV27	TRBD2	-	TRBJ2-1	CASASGTSSTNEQFF	TGTGCCAGCGCCTCCGGGACTAGCTCCACGAATGAGCAGTTCTTC
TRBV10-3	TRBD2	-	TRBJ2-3	CAISETSGGLIDTQYF	TGTGCCATCAGTGAAACTAGCGGGGGCCTCATAGATACGCAGTATTTT
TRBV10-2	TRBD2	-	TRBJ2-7	CASSESGVGSGRYEQYF	TGCGCCAGCAGTGAGTCGGGCGTAGGTAGCGGGAGGTACGAGCAGTACTTC
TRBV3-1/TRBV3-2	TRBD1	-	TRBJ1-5	CASSGTGARQPQHF	TGTGCCAGCAGCGGGACAGGGGCCCGGCAGCCCCAGCATTTT
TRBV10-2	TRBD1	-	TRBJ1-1	CASRSTGGQGETEAFF	TGCGCCAGCAGATCGACAGGGGGCCAGGGTGAGACTGAAGCTTTCTTT
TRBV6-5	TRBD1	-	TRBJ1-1	CASSSDRDTEAFF	TGTGCCAGCAGTTCGGACAGGGATACTGAAGCTTTCTTT
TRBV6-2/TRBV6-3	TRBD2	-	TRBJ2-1	CASSYGLAGRVGGEQFF	TGTGCCAGCAGTTACGGACTAGCGGGGAGGGTGGGGGGTGAGCAGTTCTTC
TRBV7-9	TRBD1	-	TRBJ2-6	CASSLGRYRGSGANVLTF	TGTGCCAGCAGCCTCGGTAGATACAGGGGCTCTGGGGCCAACGTCCTGACTTTC
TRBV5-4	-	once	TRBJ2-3	CASSSTGRGAGADTQYF	TGTGCCAGCAGCTCGACCGGACGGGGGGCCGGCGCAGATACGCAGTATTTT
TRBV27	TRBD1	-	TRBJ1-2	CASSRPAGDRGYGYTF	TGTGCCAGCAGCCGCCCTGCGGGAGACAGGGGCTATGGCTACACCTTC
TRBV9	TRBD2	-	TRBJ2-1	CASSVESGRGSHSYNEQFF	TGTGCCAGCAGCGTAGAGAGCGGGAGGGGAAGCCACTCCTACAATGAGCAGTTCTTC
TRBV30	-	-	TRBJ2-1	CAWRGAAQFF	TGTGCCTGGCGGGGGGCCGCCCAGTTCTTC
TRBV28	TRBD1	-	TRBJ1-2	CASKGQDLYGYTF	TGTGCCAGCAAGGGACAGGACCTCTATGGCTACACCTTC
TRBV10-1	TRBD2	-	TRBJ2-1	CASSESFLAGSYNEQFF	TGCGCCAGCAGTGAGTCGTTTCTAGCGGGCTCCTACAATGAGCAGTTCTTC
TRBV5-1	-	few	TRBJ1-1	CASSSNPNTEAFF	TGCGCCAGCAGCTCTAACCCGAACACTGAAGCTTTCTTT
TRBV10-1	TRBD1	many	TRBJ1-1	CASSPGQGNTEAFF	TGCGCCAGCAGTCCGGGACAGGGGAACACTGAAGCTTTCTTT
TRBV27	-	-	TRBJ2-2	CATRRILNWETNTGELFF	TGTGCCACCCGAAGGATCCTTAATTGGGAGACGAACACCGGGGAGCTGTTTTTT
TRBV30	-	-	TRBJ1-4	CAWSGLGGRGEKLFF	TGTGCCTGGAGTGGGTTGGGGGGGCGCGGTGAAAAACTGTTTTTT
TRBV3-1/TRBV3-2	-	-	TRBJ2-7	CASSQDRGAYEQYF	TGTGCCAGCAGCCAAGATCGCGGGGCTTACGAGCAGTACTTC
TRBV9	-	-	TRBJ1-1	CASSAHYSGTEAFF	TGTGCCAGCAGCGCCCATTACAGTGGCACTGAAGCTTTCTTT
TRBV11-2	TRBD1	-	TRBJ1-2	CASSLVGTGAGGYTF	TGTGCCAGCAGCTTAGTGGGGACAGGGGCTGGGGGCTACACCTTC
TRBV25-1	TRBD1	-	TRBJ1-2	CASSGAGGYYGYTF	TGTGCCAGCAGTGGGGCAGGGGGCTACTATGGCTACACCTTC
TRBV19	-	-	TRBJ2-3	CASSIGGVGTDTQYF	TGTGCCAGTAGTATTGGAGGAGTTGGCACAGATACGCAGTATTTT
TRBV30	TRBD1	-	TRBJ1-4	CAWSALTGAGEKLFF	TGTGCCTGGAGTGCACTGACAGGGGCGGGTGAAAAACTGTTTTTT
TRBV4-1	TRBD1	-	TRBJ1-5	CASSQDPRTGGTPQHF	TGCGCCAGCAGCCAAGATCCTAGGACAGGGGGCACACCCCAGCATTTT
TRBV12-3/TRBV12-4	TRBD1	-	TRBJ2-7	CASKRQGAYEQYF	TGTGCCAGCAAGCGGCAGGGGGCCTACGAGCAGTACTTC
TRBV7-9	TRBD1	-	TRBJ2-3	CASRPGQAGADTQYF	TGTGCCAGCAGGCCGGGACAGGCGGGCGCAGATACGCAGTATTTT
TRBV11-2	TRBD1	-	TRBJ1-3	CASSSWDRGSNTIYF	TGTGCCAGCAGCTCCTGGGACAGGGGATCGAACACCATATATTTT
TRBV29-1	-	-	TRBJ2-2	CSVEKGRGDTGELFF	TGCAGCGTTGAGAAGGGGCGGGGTGACACCGGGGAGCTGTTTTTT
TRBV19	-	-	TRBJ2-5	CASSIGWGAQETQYF	TGTGCCAGTAGTATAGGGTGGGGAGCCCAAGAGACCCAGTACTTC
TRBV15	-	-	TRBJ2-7	CATSRERGALLYEQYF	TGTGCCACCAGCAGAGAGCGCGGGGCGCTGCTCTACGAGCAGTACTTC
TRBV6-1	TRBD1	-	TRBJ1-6	CASSAQGARGNSPLHF	TGTGCCAGCAGTGCCCAGGGGGCGCGAGGAAATTCACCCCTCCACTTT
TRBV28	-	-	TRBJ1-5	CASSSNSGRQPQHF	TGTGCCAGCAGTTCTAACTCAGGGAGGCAGCCCCAGCATTTT
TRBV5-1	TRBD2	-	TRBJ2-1	CASSVGAGGFNEQFF	TGCGCCAGCAGCGTAGGGGCGGGAGGGTTCAATGAGCAGTTCTTC
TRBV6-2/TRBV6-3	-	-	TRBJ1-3	CASSYLFRREKSGNTIYF	TGTGCCAGCAGTTACTTGTTTAGGAGGGAGAAGTCTGGAAACACCATATATTTT
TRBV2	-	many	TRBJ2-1	CASSEEGASYNEQFF	TGTGCCAGCAGTGAGGAGGGGGCCTCCTACAATGAGCAGTTCTTC
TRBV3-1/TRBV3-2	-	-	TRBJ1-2	CASSQGYTPYGYTF	TGTGCCAGCAGCCAAGGTTACACCCCCTATGGCTACACCTTC
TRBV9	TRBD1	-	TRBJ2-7	CASSVALTGPYEQYF	TGTGCCAGCAGCGTAGCTCTGACAGGGCCCTACGAGCAGTACTTC